The 16 T cell receptor beta chains below all came from one sample that was sequenced in a study of blood T cell repertoires in COVID-19 (dated by TCRdb to 2020 to 2022). Receptors were amplified or captured by the immunoSEQ multiplex PCR assay. TCRdb re-hosts the immuneACCESS table, in-frame sequences only. Its copies lack some clones; in the studies checked, an unresolved V gene accounts for under half of them, and the cause for the rest is not known. The sample records 200,000 to 300,000 clones, 88% of which are singletons. In total, the top ten clones hold around 0.78% of the sample. The sample consisted of peripheral blood. Receptor source: a woman aged 25 to 39 with acute or convalescent COVID-19.

The V and J genes are TRBV18 and TRBJ1-2; 8 bases map to TRBD1. The CDR3 is 15 amino acids. Germline lookup yields CDR1 KGHSH and CDR2 LQKENI. V lost 2 bases to trimming and J lost 6 bases; unmatched junction nucleotides: 8. CDR3 amino acids: CASSPDTGGKNGYTF. Here the CDR3 DNA reads TGTGCCAGCTCACCAGACACAGGGGGGAAGAATGGCTACACCTTC.

This clone was observed once. The genes are TRBV19 and TRBJ1-4, with D maybe TRBD1 (5 bases). The CDR3 totals 17 residues. Trimming pared 6 bases from V and 7 bases from J, leaving 24 bases between. Germline CDR1 and CDR2: LNHDA and SQIVND (reference sequence). Here the CDR3 DNA reads TGTGCCAGTAGCTCCCGGGACGCGGGGGGGTCGGGTGAAAAACTGTTTTTT. It encodes CASSSRDAGGSGEKLFF. Full variable domain (rest looked up from reference TRBV19 and TRBJ1-4): DGGITQSPKYLFRKEGQNVTLSCEQNLNHDAMYWYRQDPGQGLRLIYYSQIVNDFQKGDIAEGYSVSREKKESFPLTVTSAQKNPTAFYLCASSSRDAGGSGEKLFFGSGTQLSVL.

In this sample, this clone turned up once. V gene TRBV9 combines with J gene TRBJ1-2, with 9 bases lining up with TRBD1. CDR3 length: 15 amino acids. V shed 3 bases and J 2 bases; nucleotides not matched to a gene: 5. The germline gives CDR1 SGDLS, CDR2 YYNGEE. CDR3 nucleotide sequence: TGTGCCAGCAGCGCCCTTGGGACAGGGAACTATGGCTACACCTTC. This codes for CASSALGTGNYGYTF.

The chain is built from TRBV4-1 and TRBJ2-3, with 9 bases that match TRBD2. With V trimmed by 5 bases and J by 1 base, 16 bases remained unmatched. The CDR3 has 19 amino acids. The germline CDR1 and CDR2 sequences are MGHRA and YSYEKL. DNA of the CDR3: TGCGCCAGCAGCACCGCACCGGTAAATAGCGGGAGCCGCACAGATACGCAGTATTTT. Translating it yields CASSTAPVNSGSRTDTQYF.

This chain links TRBV12-3 or TRBV12-4 with TRBJ1-2; 7 bases are a match to TRBD1. The CDR3 has 12 residues. V was pared by 6 bases and J by 7 bases, with 5 bases of the junction left unmatched. This CDR3 reads CASRTTGSGYTF. DNA for the CDR3: TGTGCCAGCAGAACGACAGGGAGTGGCTACACCTTC.

V is TRBV5-4 and J is TRBJ1-1; D gene uncertain. The CDR3 has 11 residues. CDR1 SGHNT and CDR2 YYREEE come from the germline V gene (reference sequence). Deletions cut 4 bases from V and 8 bases from J, with 9 bases between. The CDR3 DNA sequence: TGTGCCAGCAGCGCCCCGGAGGAAGCTTTCTTT. As protein: CASSAPEEAFF.

The rearrangement uses TRBV7-6 and TRBJ2-1; 9 bases are a match to TRBD2. Trimming cost V 4 bases and J 4 bases; bases outside gene matches: 8. Germline values: CDR1 SGHVS, CDR2 FNYEAQ. The CDR3 runs 16 residues. CDR3 sequence reads: CASSSISGGPYNEQFF. The DNA of the CDR3 is TGTGCCAGCAGCTCAATTAGCGGGGGTCCATACAATGAGCAGTTCTTC.

This clone was detected once. The CDR3 bases are TGTGCCAGCAGCACAGGGAACAATCAGCCCCAGCATTTT. Translation: CASSTGNNQPQHF. V gene TRBV5-4 combines with J gene TRBJ1-5, with D possibly being TRBD1 (6 bases). V shed 4 bases and J shed 3 bases, with 8 bases lying between them. The germline CDR1 and CDR2 sequences are SGHNT and YYREEE (reference sequence). This CDR3 has 13 residues.

V gene TRBV27 combines with J gene TRBJ2-3; D perhaps matches TRBD2 (6 bases). CDR3 size: 15 residues. Trimming pared 8 bases from V and 2 bases from J, leaving 17 bases between. CDR1 and CDR2 (germline): MNHEY, SMNVEV (reference sequence). The CDR3 sequence: CASCPRAGPTDTQYF. The CDR3 DNA follows: TGTGCCAGCTGCCCCAGGGCGGGACCCACAGATACGCAGTATTTT.

The sample holds a few counts of this clone. CDR3 region: CASSAAAGGSTDTQYF. The CDR3, as DNA: TGTGCCAGCAGTGCTGCCGCCGGCGGAAGCACAGATACGCAGTATTTT. The chain is built from TRBV6-4 and TRBJ2-3; D remains unclear. The CDR3 covers 16 residues. With 4 bases removed from V and 0 bases from J, the gap between germline ends came to 14 bases. Germline V gene lookup returns CDR1 MRHNA and CDR2 SNTAGT.

To note about this clone: The junction differs from germline at one of its ends, possibly a read error. This chain links TRBV7-7 with TRBJ2-2; a possible D gene is TRBD1 (6 bases). The CDR3 is made up of 18 amino acids. Germline-derived CDR1 and CDR2 are SSHAT and FNYEAQ (reference sequence). The CDR3 reads CASSDGRFTGPNTGELFF. The CDR3 DNA follows: TGTGCTAGCAGCGACGGTCGTTTTACAGGGCCGAACACCGGGGAGCTGTTTTTT.

The genes are TRBV3-1 (or the pseudogene TRBV3-2) and TRBJ2-3; 14 bases line up with TRBD2. Germline V gives CDR1 LGHDT, CDR2 YNNKEL (reference sequence). Unmatched junction bases numbered 5, after V lost 3 bases and J lost 0 bases. The CDR3 loop spans 18 amino acids. The CDR3 reads CASSQAGTSGRSTDTQYF. The DNA for the CDR3 is TGTGCCAGCAGCCAGGCCGGGACTAGCGGGAGAAGCACAGATACGCAGTATTTT.

This chain connects TRBV5-1 to TRBJ2-1; 8 bases are a match to TRBD1. Germline loops: CDR1 SGHRS, CDR2 YFSETQ. There are 17 residues in the CDR3. V was clipped by 6 bases and J by 0 bases; unmatched bases: 11. CDR3 amino acids: CASNSGQGYSSYNEQFF. The CDR3 DNA is TGCGCCAGCAACTCAGGACAGGGCTATAGCTCCTACAATGAGCAGTTCTTC.

The V gene is TRBV4-3, the J gene TRBJ2-1, with D possibly matching TRBD2 (6 bases). V lost 4 bases to trimming and J lost 0 bases, with 16 bases between them. The CDR3 has 17 residues. Looked up from germline, CDR1 is LGHNA and CDR2 is YSLEER. DNA for the CDR3: TGCGCCAGCAGCCCCGGGACTCCCTCTAGCTCCTACAATGAGCAGTTCTTC. Protein sequence: CASSPGTPSSSYNEQFF.

The V and J genes are TRBV11-2 and TRBJ2-1; D is unclear. Germline V gives CDR1 SGHAT, CDR2 FQNNGV. V shed 7 bases and J shed 7 bases, with 11 bases lying between them. The CDR3 is 12 residues long. CDR3 amino acids: CASKAGSNEQFF. The CDR3 DNA reads as TGTGCCAGCAAGGCAGGATCGAATGAGCAGTTCTTC.

This clone was counted once. J is TRBJ1-2 and V is TRBV6-5, with unresolved D. The V end lost 2 bases, the J end lost 2 bases, and 9 bases lay between the germline ends. Germline assignment: CDR1 MNHEY and CDR2 SVGAGI. CDR3 size: 14 residues. The CDR3 nucleotides are TGTGCCAGCAGTTACGGGGAGAGAAACTATGGCTACACCTTC. This gives the protein CASSYGERNYGYTF.